Following are 27 T cell receptor beta chains from one sample sequenced in a study of CXCR3-negative and CXCR3-positive naive CD8 T cells (dated 2019 in TCRdb). General findings and caveats noted by the study authors: TRB CDR3s from CXCR3-positive naive cells showed higher hydrophobicity (lower Kidera factor 4), lower energy, and higher strength and volume indices than CXCR3-negative naive cells.

Their cognate antigens are unknown. TCRdb names NextSeq 550 as the instrument used. The Human TCR Profiling Kit (MiLaboratory) was used to prepare UMI-labeled 5' RACE TRB cDNA libraries. TCRdb reprocessed the reads and lists each CDR3 protein sequence as a single entry, with no DNA. The table of this sample itemizes just under 90,000 distinct CDR3 sequences. The ten largest clones represent roughly 0.89% of the sample. Sequencing input: naive CXCR3+ CD8+ T cells from blood. The cell subset or site tag for this specimen amounts to: CD45RO-CCR7+CD27+CD95- naive CD8+ T cells expressing CXCR3 (TNR3+). These receptors all stem from a human donor in good health. Some clones in this sample may be carry-over from other donors' samples.

The CDR3 sequence: CASSLGLAGVGNEQFF. The chain couples TRBV5-1 to TRBJ2-1; the TCRdb D gene call, TRBD2, has no DNA to confirm it. This CDR3 is 16 amino acids long. Germline V CDR1 and CDR2: SGHRS, YFSETQ. Full variable domain (outside the CDR3, taken from reference TRBV5-1 and TRBJ2-1): KAGVTQTPRYLIKTRGQQVTLSCSPISGHRSVSWYQQTPGQGLQFLFEYFSETQRNKGNFPGRFSGRQFSNSRSEMNVSTLELGDSALYLCASSLGLAGVGNEQFFGPGTRLTVL.

The V call is TRBV7-6, the J call TRBJ2-1; as DNA is missing, the TRBD1 call by TCRdb cannot be tested. CDR3 length: 14 amino acids. Germline CDR1 and CDR2: SGHVS and FNYEAQ. The chain's CDR3 is CASSVRDSYNEQFF. The complete variable domain, with remaining parts taken from reference TRBV7-6 and TRBJ2-1, reads GAGVSQSPRYKVTKRGQDVALRCDPISGHVSLYWYRQALGQGPEFLTYFNYEAQQDKSGLPNDRFSAERPEGSISTLTIQRTEQRDSAMYRCASSVRDSYNEQFFGPGTRLTVL.

J is TRBJ2-1 and V is TRBV20-1; TCRdb gives TRBD1 as the D gene, but with no DNA this cannot be confirmed. The CDR3 is 14 amino acids. CDR1 DFQATT and CDR2 SNEGSKA come from the germline V gene (reference sequence). The CDR3: CSANDRVAYNEQFF.

The V and J genes are TRBV12-3 or TRBV12-4 and TRBJ2-1; the TRBD2 assignment by TCRdb is unverifiable without DNA. This CDR3 is built from 14 residues. CDR3 in amino acids: CASRRGEGYNEQFF.

This chain connects TRBV11-2 to TRBJ2-4; TCRdb's D gene call, TRBD1, goes unchecked for lack of DNA. This CDR3 has 18 residues. The V gene's germline CDR1 is SGHAT and CDR2 FQNNGV. CDR3: CASSFPPTESLAKNIQYF.

The CDR3 sequence is CASSSDISAKNIQYF. The chain links TRBV12-3 or TRBV12-4 to TRBJ2-4. The CDR3 is 15 amino acids.

The chain links TRBV20-1 to TRBJ2-7; TCRdb indicates TRBD1, and absent DNA this call remains unverified. Germline CDR1 and CDR2: DFQATT and SNEGSKA (reference sequence). The CDR3 is 15 residues long. The CDR3 reads CSAPLPQGAYYEQYF.

The V and J genes are TRBV15 and TRBJ2-5; TCRdb lists TRBD1, though no DNA is available to test this call. The germline gives CDR1 LNHNV, CDR2 YYDKDF (reference sequence). This CDR3 has 15 amino acids. CDR3 protein: CATSRGGGAEVTQYF.

The chain links TRBV6-2 or TRBV6-3 to TRBJ1-1; no DNA is available, so the TRBD1 call from TCRdb remains unchecked. The CDR3 is 13 residues long. Germline V gives CDR1 MNHEY, CDR2 SVGEGT. CDR3 protein: CASIPLLNTEAFF.

The V call is TRBV4-1, the J call TRBJ2-7; the D call of TRBD2 rests on TCRdb alone, since no DNA is present to check it. The CDR3 loop spans 14 amino acids. Germline V CDR1 and CDR2: MGHRA, YSYEKL. The CDR3 protein is CASSLEGGRYEQYF.

V and J are TRBV7-6 and TRBJ1-1. Germline lookup yields CDR1 SGHVS and CDR2 FNYEAQ. The CDR3 covers 15 residues. The CDR3 here is CASSLEPTPNTEAFF.

The rearrangement links TRBV25-1 to TRBJ1-2. CDR1 and CDR2 from the germline V gene are MGHDK and SYGVNS. The CDR3 spans 16 residues. The CDR3 reads CASSDSWTEALWGYTF.

The chain combines TRBV10-1 with TRBJ1-1; lacking DNA, the TRBD1 call made by TCRdb goes unchecked. The germline V gene has CDR1 WNHNN and CDR2 SYGVQD (reference sequence). The CDR3 has 17 residues. CDR3 region: CASSEPSRTGRKVEAFF.

This rearrangement joins TRBV12-3 or TRBV12-4 to TRBJ2-7. The CDR3 sequence is 12 residues long. Here the CDR3 reads CASRLRTDEQYF.

The chain joins TRBV29-1 to TRBJ2-1; no DNA is available, so the TRBD1 call from TCRdb remains unchecked. CDR3 length: 13 amino acids. CDR1 is SQVTM, CDR2 ANQGSEA, per germline. CDR3 sequence: CSVHPGGYNEQFF.

The V gene is TRBV7-7, the J gene TRBJ2-5; TCRdb indicates TRBD2, and absent DNA this call remains unverified. The CDR3 runs to 13 residues. Germline V CDR1 and CDR2: SSHAT, FNYEAQ (reference sequence). The CDR3 protein is CASGGGGQETQYF.

This chain joins TRBV28 and TRBJ1-6; there is no DNA to check the TCRdb D call of TRBD1. Germline values: CDR1 MDHEN, CDR2 SYDVKM. The CDR3 runs 15 residues. The CDR3 region is CASSLSGQGGSPLHF.

The chain couples TRBV15 to TRBJ1-5; there is no DNA to check the TCRdb D call of TRBD1. Germline V gives CDR1 LNHNV, CDR2 YYDKDF (reference sequence). This CDR3 region has 14 residues. The CDR3 is CATSLTSGNQPQHF. Supplemented by reference TRBV15 and TRBJ1-5, the full variable domain reads DAMVIQNPRYQVTQFGKPVTLSCSQTLNHNVMYWYQQKSSQAPKLLFHYYDKDFNNEADTPDNFQSRRPNTSFCFLDIRSPGLGDTAMYLCATSLTSGNQPQHFGDGTRLSIL.

This chain joins TRBV20-1 and TRBJ2-1; TCRdb picks TRBD1, but there is no DNA to check that call. Germline V CDR1 and CDR2: DFQATT, SNEGSKA (reference sequence). The CDR3 length is 15 residues. CDR3 in amino acids: CSARDVDRADNEQFF.

The chain links TRBV29-1 to TRBJ2-3; TCRdb calls TRBD1, which cannot be checked without DNA. The CDR3 spans 16 residues. CDR1 is SQVTM and CDR2 is ANQGSEA in the germline V gene. This chain's CDR3 is CSVELGGARTTDTQYF.

This chain connects TRBV5-1 to TRBJ2-7; TCRdb gives TRBD2 as the D gene, but with no DNA this cannot be confirmed. The CDR3 loop spans 14 amino acids. Germline V lookup: CDR1 SGHRS, CDR2 YFSETQ. The chain's CDR3 is CASSLASGVDEQYF.

The chain carries TRBV10-3 and TRBJ1-1; the D call from TCRdb, TRBD1, cannot be confirmed without DNA. Germline CDR1 and CDR2: ENHRY and SYGVKD. The CDR3 spans 13 residues. The CDR3 is CAITGDRGTEAFF.

CDR3 protein: CAWSWTRANTGELFF. The chain employs TRBV30 and TRBJ2-2. CDR3 length: 15 amino acids. Germline V gene lookup returns CDR1 GTSNPN and CDR2 SVGIG (reference sequence).

CDR3 region: CASSHGNEQFF. The rearrangement joins TRBV3-1 to TRBJ2-1. The germline gives CDR1 LGHDT, CDR2 YNNKEL (reference sequence). This CDR3 is built from 11 residues.

The chain employs TRBV10-3 and TRBJ2-1; the TCRdb D gene call, TRBD2, has no DNA to confirm it. Germline CDR1 reads ENHRY; CDR2 reads SYGVKD. The CDR3 spans 16 residues. This chain's CDR3 is CAISERTSGLNNEQFF.

The rearrangement joins TRBV7-6 to TRBJ1-2; with no DNA, the TCRdb D assignment of TRBD1 cannot be verified. Per the germline V gene, CDR1 is SGHVS and CDR2 is FNYEAQ. The CDR3 is 13 residues long. The CDR3 is CASSSPSDRGYTF.

This chain connects TRBV6-5 to TRBJ1-1. The CDR3 is made up of 15 amino acids. Per germline, CDR1 MNHEY and CDR2 SVGAGI. The CDR3 loop reads CASSPTVFMNTEAFF.